This T cell receptor beta chain came from a study of vaccination effects on CD4 cells after COVID-19. Turning to the study itself: Relative to the second dose, post-vaccine samples were obtained a median of 72 days later. Study-wide results and caveats: Only a single clone (1 of 255 vaccine-induced clones in healthy vaccinees) cross-reacted with common cold coronaviruses.

Expansion of antigen-specific CD4+ T cells with viral peptide pools was carried out by the ViraFEST assay before sequencing. CD4+ T cell isolation took place after 10 days of culture. Either the BNT162b2 or mRNA-1273 vaccine was given to participants in two doses. Cultivation was performed at around 2 million PBMC per well with roughly 10 IU/ml IL-2 and 9 to 10 ug/ml peptides added. Each culture had half its medium swapped for IL-2 medium on days 3 and 7. This clone showed up just once. Its specificity is unknown. Trimming removed 5 bases from V and 3 bases from J; junction bases left unmatched: 2. Germline values: CDR1 SNHLY, CDR2 FYNNEI. The CDR3 consists of 15 residues. Data came from immunoSEQ multiplex PCR; TCRdb stores just in-frame clones and leaves some out. The table records around 69,000 clones, just under 75% of them present only once.

The source is a human donor who received a COVID-19 vaccine. The sequencing here drew on CD4+ T cells from PBMCs cultured with HCoV-229E spike peptides, taken after COVID-19 vaccination. V gene TRBV2 combines with J gene TRBJ2-3; TRBD2 matches at 13 bases. Here the CDR3 reads CASSWGLAGTDTQYF. CDR3 nucleotide sequence: TGTGCCAGCAGTTGGGGACTAGCGGGAACAGATACGCAGTATTTT. Filled out from reference TRBV2 and TRBJ2-3, the complete variable domain reads EPEVTQTPSHQVTQMGQEVILRCVPISNHLYFYWYRQILGQKVEFLVSFYNNEISEKSEIFDDQFSVERPDGSNFTLKIRSTKLEDSAMYFCASSWGLAGTDTQYFGPGTRLTVL.